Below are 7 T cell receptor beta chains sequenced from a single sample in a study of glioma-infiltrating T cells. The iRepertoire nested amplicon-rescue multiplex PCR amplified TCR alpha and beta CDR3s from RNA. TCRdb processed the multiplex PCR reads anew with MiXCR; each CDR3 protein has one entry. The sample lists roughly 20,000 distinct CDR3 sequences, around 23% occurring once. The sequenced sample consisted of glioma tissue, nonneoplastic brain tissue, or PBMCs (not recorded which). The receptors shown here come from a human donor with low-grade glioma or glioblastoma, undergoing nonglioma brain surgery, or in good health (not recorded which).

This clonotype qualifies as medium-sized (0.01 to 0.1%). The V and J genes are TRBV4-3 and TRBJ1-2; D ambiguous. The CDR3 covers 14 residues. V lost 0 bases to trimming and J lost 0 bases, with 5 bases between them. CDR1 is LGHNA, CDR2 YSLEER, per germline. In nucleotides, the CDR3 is TGCGCCAGCAGCCAAGAGAGCTCTAACTATGGCTACACCTTC. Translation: CASSQESSNYGYTF.

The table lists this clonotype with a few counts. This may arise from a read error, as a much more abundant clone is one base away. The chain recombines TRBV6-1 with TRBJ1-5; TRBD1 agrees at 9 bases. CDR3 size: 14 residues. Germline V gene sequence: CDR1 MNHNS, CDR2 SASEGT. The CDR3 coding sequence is TGTGCCAGCAGGACAGGGGGAATGGGTCAGCCCCTGCATTTT. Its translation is CASRTGGMGQPLHF.

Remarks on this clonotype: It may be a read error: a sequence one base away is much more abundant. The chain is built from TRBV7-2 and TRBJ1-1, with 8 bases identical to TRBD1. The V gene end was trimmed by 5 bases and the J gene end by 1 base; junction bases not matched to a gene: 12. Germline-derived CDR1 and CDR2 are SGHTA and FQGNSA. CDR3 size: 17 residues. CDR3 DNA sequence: TGTGCCAGCAGCCTGGCAGGGGGCGTATCTAAGAACACTGAAGCTTTCTTT. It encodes CASSLAGGVSKNTEAFF.

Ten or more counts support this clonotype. The CDR3 region is CASSYLGDYNEQFF. In DNA, the CDR3 is TGTGCCAGCAGTTATCTGGGGGACTACAATGAGCAGTTCTTC. V usage is TRBV6-2 or TRBV6-3 and J usage is TRBJ2-1; TRBD1 or TRBD2 may be the D gene (5 bases each). The V gene's germline CDR1 is MNHEY and CDR2 SVGEGT. V was cut by 3 bases and J by 3 bases, with 9 bases left in between. The CDR3 covers 14 residues.

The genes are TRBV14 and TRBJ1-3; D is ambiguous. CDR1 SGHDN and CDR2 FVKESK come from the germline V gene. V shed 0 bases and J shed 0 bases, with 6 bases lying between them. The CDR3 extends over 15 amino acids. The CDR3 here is CASSQEGFSGNTIYF. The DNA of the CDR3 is TGTGCCAGCAGCCAAGAGGGATTCTCTGGAAACACCATATATTTT.

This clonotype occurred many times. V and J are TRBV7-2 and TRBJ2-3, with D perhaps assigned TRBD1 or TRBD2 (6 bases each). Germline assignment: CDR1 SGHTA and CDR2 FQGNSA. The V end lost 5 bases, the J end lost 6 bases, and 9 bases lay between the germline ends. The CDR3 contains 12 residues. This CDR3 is CASSRGPDTQYF. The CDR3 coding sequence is TGTGCCAGCAGCCGGGGGCCCGATACGCAGTATTTT.

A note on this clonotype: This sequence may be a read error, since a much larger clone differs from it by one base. The CDR3 DNA sequence: TGTACCAGCAGCTTTACGCGGGGGTCCCATGAGCAGTTCTTC. Protein sequence: CTSSFTRGSHEQFF. The chain carries TRBV7-2 and TRBJ2-1, with 7 bases identical to TRBD2. The CDR3 is 14 amino acids. V shed 3 bases, J shed 8 bases, and the junction held 7 bases outside the gene matches. Germline CDR1 SGHTA, CDR2 FQGNSA.